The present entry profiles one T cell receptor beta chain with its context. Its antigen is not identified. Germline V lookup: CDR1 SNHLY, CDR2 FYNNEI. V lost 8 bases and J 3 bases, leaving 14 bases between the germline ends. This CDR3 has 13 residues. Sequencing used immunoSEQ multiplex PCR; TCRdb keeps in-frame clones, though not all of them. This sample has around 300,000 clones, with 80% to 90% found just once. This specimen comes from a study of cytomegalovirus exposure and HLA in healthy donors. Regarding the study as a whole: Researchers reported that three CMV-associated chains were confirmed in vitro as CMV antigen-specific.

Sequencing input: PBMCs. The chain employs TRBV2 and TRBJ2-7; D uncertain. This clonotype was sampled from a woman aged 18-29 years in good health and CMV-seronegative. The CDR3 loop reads CASSPQADYEQYF. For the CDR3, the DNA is TGTGCCAGCTCGCCCCAGGCCGACTACGAGCAGTACTTC.